The 25 T cell receptor beta chains reported below all come from one sample, sequenced in a study of blood T cell repertoires in COVID-19. Measured with immunoSEQ multiplex PCR; TCRdb has only the in-frame clones, and not every one. The sample holds more than 150,000 clones, roughly nine tenths seen once. The sample comprised peripheral blood. The receptors here all came from a man between 45 and 60 years old with acute or convalescent COVID-19.

This chain connects TRBV28 to TRBJ2-7; D is perhaps TRBD2 (7 bases). The CDR3 covers 17 residues. Between the trimmed V and J ends, which lost 6 bases and 0 bases, there was a span of 21 bases. Germline V gene lookup returns CDR1 MDHEN and CDR2 SYDVKM. CDR3 sequence: CASSLGGRPRSSYEQYV. CDR3 bases: TGTGCCAGCAGCCTCGGGGGGCGCCCCCGGAGCTCCTACGAGCAGTACGTC.

The chain is built from TRBV11-1 and TRBJ2-7; D is undetermined. The V and J ends lost 5 bases and 1 base respectively, with 9 bases between them. The germline gives CDR1 SGHAT, CDR2 FQDESV (reference sequence). CDR3 length: 13 residues. CDR3 sequence reads: CASSQTGSYEQYV. Here the CDR3 DNA reads TGTGCCAGCAGCCAAACGGGTTCCTACGAGCAGTACGTC.

V and J are TRBV5-1 and TRBJ2-7; D call uncertain. Per the germline V gene, CDR1 is SGHRS and CDR2 is YFSETQ. Deletions cut 3 bases from V and 2 bases from J, with 9 bases between. The CDR3 consists of 13 residues. As DNA, the CDR3 is TGCGCCAGCAGCTCGTCGCGGACCTACGAGCAGTACTTC. It is translated as CASSSSRTYEQYF.

J is TRBJ2-1 and V is TRBV6-5; 12 bases align to TRBD2. This CDR3 spans 15 amino acids. V gave up 7 bases and J gave up 8 bases; unmatched junction bases: 9. Germline values: CDR1 MNHEY, CDR2 SVGAGI. The CDR3 protein is CASTDVTSGRDEQFF. CDR3 DNA: TGTGCCAGCACCGACGTGACTAGCGGGAGAGATGAGCAGTTCTTC.

V is TRBV28 and J is TRBJ1-1, with D perhaps matching TRBD1 (5 bases). The CDR3 consists of 13 residues. V was pared by 7 bases and J by 3 bases, with 12 bases between. CDR1 is MDHEN and CDR2 is SYDVKM in the germline V gene. The CDR3 DNA follows: TGTGCCAGCACCCCCGACAGACACACTGAAGCTTTCTTT. This encodes CASTPDRHTEAFF.

The chain combines TRBV19 with TRBJ2-1; D is uncertain. Looked up from germline, CDR1 is LNHDA and CDR2 is SQIVND (reference sequence). This CDR3 contains 12 residues. V shed 3 bases and J shed 4 bases, with 4 bases lying between them. The CDR3 loop reads CASSIQYNEQFF. As DNA, the CDR3 is TGTGCCAGTAGTATTCAATACAATGAGCAGTTCTTC.

The chain uses TRBV21-1 and TRBJ2-5; TRBD2 was called by the table and not checked on the DNA. TRBV21-1 is labeled a pseudogene. The CDR3 totals 15 residues. The CDR3 reads CASSHDYLQQETQYF. CDR3 sequence (DNA): TGTGCCAGCAGCCATGACTATCTCCAACAAGAGACCCAGTACTTC.

CDR3 DNA sequence: TGTGCCAGCAGTATCTCTTTCGGAGGGGTAGATACGCAGTATTTT. Translated: CASSISFGGVDTQYF. J is TRBJ2-3 and V is TRBV28; D possibly corresponds to TRBD2 (6 bases). The ends were cut back, 5 bases at V and 5 bases at J, with 17 bases in the middle. This CDR3 is 15 amino acids long. Germline-derived CDR1 and CDR2 are MDHEN and SYDVKM.

The chain employs TRBV18 and TRBJ2-7, with 9 nucleotides matching TRBD1. Germline values: CDR1 KGHSH, CDR2 LQKENI. The CDR3 has 14 amino acids. Trimming removed 2 bases from V and 3 bases from J; junction bases left unmatched: 2. For the CDR3, the DNA is TGTGCCAGCTCACCAAGGACAGGGGACTACGAGCAGTACGTC. It encodes CASSPRTGDYEQYV.

J is TRBJ2-1 and V is TRBV2; tentative D call: TRBD2 (6 bases). V was clipped by 7 bases and J by 7 bases, with 14 bases between them. The germline gives CDR1 SNHLY, CDR2 FYNNEI. The CDR3 contains 13 residues. The CDR3 sequence is CASNGGTLNEQFF. The CDR3, as DNA: TGTGCCAGCAATGGCGGGACCTTGAATGAGCAGTTCTTC.

The chain uses TRBV9 and TRBJ1-5, with D possibly matching TRBD1 (5 bases). CDR1 is SGDLS, CDR2 YYNGEE, per germline. The CDR3 extends over 13 amino acids. The V and J ends lost 3 bases and 9 bases respectively, with 13 bases between them. CDR3 residues: CASSAAPGGPQHF. DNA of the CDR3: TGTGCCAGCAGCGCGGCCCCGGGGGGGCCCCAGCATTTT.

CDR3 nucleotide sequence: TGTGCCAGCAGCTTCCGAACTAGCGGGAGGGGAGATACGCAGTATTTT. Amino acids: CASSFRTSGRGDTQYF. This rearrangement joins TRBV7-2 to TRBJ2-3; 13 bases map to TRBD2. The CDR3 runs to 16 residues. J lost 5 bases, V lost 3 bases, and 5 bases had no gene match. Germline CDR1 is SGHTA and CDR2 is FQGNSA.

The sample holds a few counts of this clone. The chain couples TRBV19 to TRBJ1-5; D perhaps matches TRBD1 (5 bases). This CDR3 is 14 amino acids long. Trimming left V 5 bases short and J 6 bases short, with 14 bases between. Germline CDR1 and CDR2: LNHDA and SQIVND (reference sequence). The chain's CDR3 is CASSFTWGVQPQHF. In DNA form, the CDR3 reads TGTGCCAGTAGTTTCACCTGGGGGGTTCAGCCCCAGCATTTT. The entire variable domain, with the rest obtained from reference TRBV19 and TRBJ1-5, is as follows: DGGITQSPKYLFRKEGQNVTLSCEQNLNHDAMYWYRQDPGQGLRLIYYSQIVNDFQKGDIAEGYSVSREKKESFPLTVTSAQKNPTAFYLCASSFTWGVQPQHFGDGTRLSIL.

V and J are TRBV24-1 and TRBJ2-6; D unresolved. The CDR3 contains 17 residues. The V end lost 3 bases, the J end lost 0 bases, and 11 bases lay between the germline ends. CDR1 and CDR2 from the germline V gene are KGHDR and SFDVKD. DNA of the CDR3: TGTGCCACCAGTGATCCTGACAACCCCTCTGGGGCCAACGTCCTGACTTTC. Translation: CATSDPDNPSGANVLTF.

V and J are TRBV10-3 and TRBJ2-1; 9 bases map to TRBD1. The CDR3 contains 13 residues. CDR1 is ENHRY and CDR2 is SYGVKD in the germline V gene. V dropped 10 bases and J dropped 7; count of bases not matched to a gene: 8. Here the CDR3 reads CATRPGTGNEQFF. In DNA form, the CDR3 reads TGTGCCACCCGTCCCGGGACAGGGAATGAGCAGTTCTTC.

This chain links TRBV27 with TRBJ2-7; no clear D gene. Germline V gene sequence: CDR1 MNHEY, CDR2 SMNVEV (reference sequence). This CDR3 is 14 amino acids long. V dropped 1 base and J dropped 2 bases, with 9 bases sitting between them. The CDR3 loop is CASSLFPGTYEQYF. The CDR3 DNA reads TGTGCCAGCAGTTTATTCCCAGGCACCTACGAGCAGTACTTC.

CDR3 bases: TGTGCCAGCAGCTTTCGGGGGGAAGATACGCAGTATTTT. Translating gives CASSFRGEDTQYF. This chain links TRBV7-3 with TRBJ2-3, with 7 nucleotides matching TRBD2. Trimming took 3 bases from V and 5 from J; bases not matched to a gene: 2. The CDR3 is made up of 13 amino acids. Germline V lookup: CDR1 SGHTA, CDR2 FQGTGA.

The CDR3 here is CASRDTTNYGYTF. CDR3 bases: TGTGCCAGCCGGGACACCACTAACTATGGCTACACCTTC. The rearrangement links TRBV28 to TRBJ1-2; possible D gene TRBD1, 6 bases. This CDR3 has 13 amino acids. Germline values: CDR1 MDHEN, CDR2 SYDVKM. V was cut by 8 bases and J by 0 bases, with 10 bases left in between.

The chain couples TRBV29-1 to TRBJ1-2, with 7 bases matching TRBD1. Germline CDR1 SQVTM, CDR2 ANQGSEA. V was clipped by 7 bases and J by 6 bases; unmatched bases: 14. This CDR3 has 14 residues. The CDR3, as DNA: TGCAGCGCCGGAAGGTACAGGGGATGGGATGGCTACACCTTC. This encodes CSAGRYRGWDGYTF.

Here the CDR3 DNA reads TGTGCCAGTAGTCATTTCGACAGGGACGGCGATGGCTACACCTTC. This translates into CASSHFDRDGDGYTF. This sequence joins TRBV19 and TRBJ1-2, with TRBD1 matching over 7 bases. The CDR3 totals 15 residues. With V trimmed by 5 bases and J by 6 bases, 12 bases remained unmatched. Germline CDR1 and CDR2: LNHDA and SQIVND (reference sequence).

This rearrangement joins TRBV28 to TRBJ2-1; 14 bases line up with TRBD2. The germline CDR1 and CDR2 sequences are MDHEN and SYDVKM. The CDR3 sequence is 22 residues long. The V segment lost 5 bases and the J segment 3 bases; nucleotides outside the gene matches: 21. The CDR3 region is CASSPSILGTSGRSEGYNEQFF. The CDR3 nucleotides are TGTGCCAGCAGTCCATCTATTCTCGGGACTAGCGGGAGAAGTGAGGGCTACAATGAGCAGTTCTTC.

As to this clone: Other DNA sequences of this sample code for an identical CDR3. This chain links TRBV19 with TRBJ2-1; D unresolved. This CDR3 has 13 residues. Trimming stripped 7 bases from V and 6 bases from J, with 13 bases between. Germline lookup yields CDR1 LNHDA and CDR2 SQIVND (reference sequence). CDR3 nucleotide sequence: TGTGCCAGTATTGAAACGGGTACCAATGAGCAGTTCTTC. Translation: CASIETGTNEQFF.

The genes are TRBV27 and TRBJ1-2; D gene unclear. The germline gives CDR1 MNHEY, CDR2 SMNVEV (reference sequence). CDR3 length: 12 residues. Trimming left V 4 bases short and J 7 bases short, with 10 bases between. In DNA, the CDR3 is TGTGCCAGCAGTTCGGGAACGGGTGGCTACACCTTC. Translating gives CASSSGTGGYTF.

This sequence joins TRBV11-2 and TRBJ2-2; D might be TRBD2 (6 bases). V was cut by 4 bases and J by 1 base, with 16 bases left in between. The CDR3 contains 17 residues. Germline V lookup: CDR1 SGHAT, CDR2 FQNNGV. Here the CDR3 reads CASSSYGARENTGELFF. The CDR3 nucleotides are TGTGCCAGCAGCTCCTATGGGGCGCGGGAGAACACCGGGGAGCTGTTTTTT.

The chain combines TRBV6-5 with TRBJ2-3; 9 bases match TRBD2. V was clipped by 2 bases and J by 2 bases; unmatched bases: 2. CDR1 and CDR2 (germline): MNHEY, SVGAGI. The CDR3 is made up of 15 amino acids. The chain's CDR3 is CASSYLAGHTDTQYF. The DNA for the CDR3 is TGTGCCAGCAGTTACCTAGCGGGGCACACAGATACGCAGTATTTT.